The rows below give T cell receptor beta chains drawn from one sample of a study of somatic mutations in cytotoxic T cells in rheumatoid arthritis. Generated by immunoSEQ multiplex PCR, the TCRdb table keeps only in-frame clones and is missing some. In the table there are around 18,000 clones, approximately 75% of which are singletons. Source material: CD8+ T cells sorted from blood. The receptors originated from an adult with rheumatoid arthritis. CDR3s include the opening cysteine and the closing phenylalanine or tryptophan. The order of the fields is J gene, V gene, CDR3 length, clone size, D gene, CDR3 DNA, CDR3 protein. D genes are given only for firm matches. A clone size is listed for some rows: how often the clone was seen (once, few, many), or a class if it is expanded.

j_gene: TRBJ2-3; v_gene: TRBV9; len: 19; abundance: NA; d_gene: TRBD2; CDR3nt: TGTGCCAGCAGCGCGGCCCGGACTAGCGGGACTGCGAGCACAGATACGCAGTATTTT; CDR3aa: CASSAARTSGTASTDTQYF
j_gene: TRBJ1-2; v_gene: TRBV30; len: 13; abundance: NA; d_gene: NA; CDR3nt: TGTGCCTGGAGTGTAGGGGGATTCTATGGCTACACCTTC; CDR3aa: CAWSVGGFYGYTF
j_gene: TRBJ1-2; v_gene: TRBV15; len: 18; abundance: NA; d_gene: NA; CDR3nt: TGTGCCACCAGCACCCCACCTTTAGGGCAAACCAACCTCTATGGCTACACCTTC; CDR3aa: CATSTPPLGQTNLYGYTF
j_gene: TRBJ2-7; v_gene: TRBV9; len: 16; abundance: few; d_gene: NA; CDR3nt: TGTGCCAGCAGCGCACAAACCGGGACCTCCGCCTACGAGCAGTACTTC; CDR3aa: CASSAQTGTSAYEQYF
j_gene: TRBJ2-7; v_gene: TRBV4-2; len: 13; abundance: NA; d_gene: TRBD1; CDR3nt: TGTGCCAGCAGCCGCCTTGGGACAGACGAGCAGTACTTC; CDR3aa: CASSRLGTDEQYF
j_gene: TRBJ2-5; v_gene: TRBV4-1; len: 15; abundance: NA; d_gene: TRBD1; CDR3nt: TGCGCCAGCAGCCAGGACAGGGCGCCCCAAGAGACCCAGTACTTC; CDR3aa: CASSQDRAPQETQYF
j_gene: TRBJ1-2; v_gene: TRBV13; len: 15; abundance: NA; d_gene: NA; CDR3nt: TGTGCCAGCAGCTTTTATCTAGCCGGAGGACATGGCTACACCTTC; CDR3aa: CASSFYLAGGHGYTF
j_gene: TRBJ2-6; v_gene: TRBV28; len: 18; abundance: NA; d_gene: NA; CDR3nt: TGTGCCAGCAGTTTATTTCCTAATGGCCGCTCTGGGGCCAACGTCCTGACTTTC; CDR3aa: CASSLFPNGRSGANVLTF
j_gene: TRBJ1-1; v_gene: TRBV28; len: 11; abundance: NA; d_gene: NA; CDR3nt: TGTGCCAGCAGTTACTCCGTAAAAGCTTTCTTT; CDR3aa: CASSYSVKAFF
j_gene: TRBJ1-6; v_gene: TRBV5-4; len: 15; abundance: NA; d_gene: NA; CDR3nt: TGTGCCAGCCGCCTTGAGGAGGGCTATAATTCACCCCTCCACTTT; CDR3aa: CASRLEEGYNSPLHF
j_gene: TRBJ2-7; v_gene: TRBV10-3; len: 15; abundance: NA; d_gene: NA; CDR3nt: TGTGCCATCAAAGTCGGGGAAGCCCGTGAGGACGAGCAGTACTTC; CDR3aa: CAIKVGEAREDEQYF
j_gene: TRBJ1-2; v_gene: TRBV29-1; len: 15; abundance: NA; d_gene: NA; CDR3nt: TGCAGCGTTGATGAGGCCACAACTTATAACTATGGCTACACCTTC; CDR3aa: CSVDEATTYNYGYTF
j_gene: TRBJ2-3; v_gene: TRBV10-3; len: 14; abundance: NA; d_gene: NA; CDR3nt: TGTGCCATCAGTGAGTTGGGGAGCACAGATACGCAGTATTTT; CDR3aa: CAISELGSTDTQYF
j_gene: TRBJ2-1; v_gene: TRBV19; len: 15; abundance: NA; d_gene: TRBD2; CDR3nt: TGTGCCAGTAGTTGGACTAGCGGGGGGGCTGGCGAGCAGTTCTTC; CDR3aa: CASSWTSGGAGEQFF
j_gene: TRBJ2-1; v_gene: TRBV4-3; len: 15; abundance: NA; d_gene: NA; CDR3nt: TGCGCCAGCAGCCTCCGGGACATCTCCTACAATGAGCAGTTCTTC; CDR3aa: CASSLRDISYNEQFF
j_gene: TRBJ1-2; v_gene: TRBV28; len: 14; abundance: NA; d_gene: NA; CDR3nt: TGTGCCAGCAGTCAACAGGGATCCCCCTATGGCTACACCTTT; CDR3aa: CASSQQGSPYGYTF
j_gene: TRBJ2-7; v_gene: TRBV7-3; len: 16; abundance: NA; d_gene: TRBD1; CDR3nt: TGTGCCAGCAGCTTGGACCCGATAGGGACAGGGAGCGAGCAGTACTTC; CDR3aa: CASSLDPIGTGSEQYF
j_gene: TRBJ2-7; v_gene: TRBV5-1; len: 16; abundance: NA; d_gene: NA; CDR3nt: TGCGCCTCAGCAGAACTCGATCGGGGTGAGACCTACGAGCAGTACTTC; CDR3aa: CASAELDRGETYEQYF
j_gene: TRBJ2-7; v_gene: TRBV28; len: 15; abundance: NA; d_gene: NA; CDR3nt: TGTGCCAGCAGTTTATGGGTCAGGGTAGCACACGAGCAGTACTTC; CDR3aa: CASSLWVRVAHEQYF
j_gene: TRBJ2-5; v_gene: TRBV6-5; len: 15; abundance: NA; d_gene: NA; CDR3nt: TGTGCCAGCAGTTACGTGGGCAAGGACCAAGAGACCCAGTACTTC; CDR3aa: CASSYVGKDQETQYF
j_gene: TRBJ1-2; v_gene: TRBV30; len: 14; abundance: NA; d_gene: NA; CDR3nt: TGTGCCTGGACACCCGGGCAGGGTGCTTGGGGCTACACCTTC; CDR3aa: CAWTPGQGAWGYTF
j_gene: TRBJ1-1; v_gene: TRBV28; len: 13; abundance: NA; d_gene: NA; CDR3nt: TGTGCCAGCAGAATCGGGGAAAACACTGAAGCTTTCTTT; CDR3aa: CASRIGENTEAFF
j_gene: TRBJ2-7; v_gene: TRBV6-6; len: 15; abundance: NA; d_gene: NA; CDR3nt: TGTGCCAGCAGTTACTTCGTGGGGGCCAGTGGGGAGCAGTACTTC; CDR3aa: CASSYFVGASGEQYF
j_gene: TRBJ2-1; v_gene: TRBV19; len: 15; abundance: NA; d_gene: NA; CDR3nt: TGTGCCAGTAGTACAATCGGAACAGCCTACAATGAGCAGTTCTTC; CDR3aa: CASSTIGTAYNEQFF
j_gene: TRBJ2-3; v_gene: TRBV5-1; len: 14; abundance: once; d_gene: NA; CDR3nt: TGCGCCAGCAGCTCGGAACAGGGTACAGATACGCAGTATTTT; CDR3aa: CASSSEQGTDTQYF
j_gene: TRBJ1-1; v_gene: TRBV19; len: 13; abundance: NA; d_gene: NA; CDR3nt: TGTGCCAGTGGGGACAAGGAGTACACTGAAGCTTTCTTT; CDR3aa: CASGDKEYTEAFF
j_gene: TRBJ2-7; v_gene: TRBV5-4; len: 18; abundance: once; d_gene: NA; CDR3nt: TGTGCCAGCAGCGGAGGGGGTTGGCAGCACCAAAAGACCTACGAGCAGTACTTC; CDR3aa: CASSGGGWQHQKTYEQYF
j_gene: TRBJ2-7; v_gene: TRBV11-3; len: 14; abundance: NA; d_gene: NA; CDR3nt: TGTGCCACATCGAATGGAGCTACGGGGTACGAGCAGTACTTC; CDR3aa: CATSNGATGYEQYF